Presented here are 27 T cell receptor beta chains from one specimen sequenced in a study of chemoradiotherapy in HPV16-positive cancers. Assay: immunoSEQ multiplex PCR; the TCRdb copy retains only in-frame clones and omits some. The table includes around 4,400 clones, 75% to 90% detected once. The specimen was tumor tissue, collected from a patient who underwent chemoradiotherapy. These receptors were taken from a human donor with HPV-associated anogenital cancer.

The chain is built from TRBV7-9 and TRBJ2-1; tentatively, D is TRBD2 (7 bases). Germline loops: CDR1 SEHNR, CDR2 FQNEAQ (reference sequence). The CDR3 runs 15 residues. The ends were cut back, 7 bases at V and 5 bases at J, with 18 bases in the middle. In nucleotides, the CDR3 is TGTGCCAGCACCAGGGGTACTAGCGCCAACAATGAGCAGTTCTTC. Its protein is CASTRGTSANNEQFF.

This clone has only a few counts. This chain connects TRBV10-1 to TRBJ2-3; 8 bases are a match to TRBD2. The CDR3 has 15 amino acids. Germline CDR1 reads WNHNN; CDR2 reads SYGVQD (reference sequence). V trimming: 7 bases; J trimming: 3 bases; junction bases outside the gene matches: 9. CDR3: CASICSAGATDTQYF. The CDR3 DNA is TGCGCCAGCATTTGCTCAGCGGGAGCGACAGATACGCAGTATTTT.

The genes are TRBV5-1 and TRBJ2-2; perhaps TRBD2 as D (6 bases). The CDR3 loop spans 16 amino acids. CDR1 and CDR2 from the germline V gene are SGHRS and YFSETQ. With 4 bases removed from V and 1 base from J, the gap between germline ends came to 14 bases. The DNA of the CDR3 is TGCGCCAGCAGCCTCACTAGCTTCGGGAACACCGGGGAGCTGTTTTTT. Residues: CASSLTSFGNTGELFF.

The chain has TRBV5-1 and TRBJ2-1; the D gene is possibly TRBD2 (6 bases). CDR1 is SGHRS and CDR2 is YFSETQ in the germline V gene. V was cut by 1 base and J by 0 bases, with 20 bases left in between. The CDR3 runs 19 residues. The CDR3: CASSLHLTKLANSYNEQFF. Written as DNA, the CDR3 is TGCGCCAGCAGCTTGCACCTCACCAAACTAGCTAACTCCTACAATGAGCAGTTCTTC.

The V gene is TRBV6-4, the J gene TRBJ2-3; 10 nucleotides match TRBD2. Looked up from germline, CDR1 is MRHNA and CDR2 is SNTAGT. The CDR3 covers 16 residues. The junction had 4 bases not matched to a gene; V was cut back by 4 bases and J by 0 bases. The CDR3 DNA reads as TGTGCCAGCAGTGCTTTAGCGGGGGGTAGCACAGATACGCAGTATTTT. Its protein product is CASSALAGGSTDTQYF.

The rearrangement links TRBV7-8 to TRBJ2-7; 7 bases are shared with TRBD1. Germline assignment: CDR1 SGHVS and CDR2 FQNEAQ. The CDR3 consists of 15 residues. J gave up 5 bases and V 5 bases, and 12 bases lay outside the gene matches. The CDR3 reads CASSLTQQGRDEQYF. The CDR3 DNA reads as TGTGCCAGCAGCCTCACGCAACAGGGGCGCGACGAGCAGTACTTC.

V gene TRBV7-2 combines with J gene TRBJ2-4, with D perhaps matching TRBD1 (5 bases). Trimming cost V 3 bases and J 2 bases, with 23 bases left between them. Germline CDR1 reads SGHTA; CDR2 reads FQGNSA. The CDR3 loop spans 19 amino acids. CDR3 in DNA: TGTGCCAGCAGCTTGAGGACACGGCCTATAAGTACAACCAAAAACATTCAGTACTTC. It is translated as CASSLRTRPISTTKNIQYF. The variable domain in full, completed from reference TRBV7-2 and TRBJ2-4, reads GAGVSQSPSNKVTEKGKDVELRCDPISGHTALYWYRQSLGQGLEFLIYFQGNSAPDKSGLPSDRFSAERTGGSVSTLTIQRTQQEDSAVYLCASSLRTRPISTTKNIQYFGAGTRLSVL.

This clone was recorded only once. This chain uses TRBV19 with TRBJ1-1; D not resolved. This CDR3 has 16 amino acids. The V gene's germline CDR1 is LNHDA and CDR2 SQIVND (reference sequence). V was shortened by 1 base and J by 4 bases, with 16 bases between the two germline ends. CDR3 DNA sequence: TGTGCCAGTAGTATAGGCCCCTCTTTAGGAAGCACTGAAGCTTTCTTT. This sequence encodes CASSIGPSLGSTEAFF.

V gene TRBV7-9 combines with J gene TRBJ2-3, with TRBD2 identical over 10 bases. This CDR3 has 16 residues. V trimming: 5 bases; J trimming: 4 bases; junction bases outside the gene matches: 9. Germline V gives CDR1 SEHNR, CDR2 FQNEAQ (reference sequence). The chain's CDR3 is CASSPLLAGGSDTQYF. As DNA, the CDR3 is TGTGCCAGCAGCCCCCTCTTAGCGGGGGGTTCAGATACGCAGTATTTT.

In DNA form, the CDR3 reads TGTGCCTGGAGTAAGCAGGGTGACAATCAGCCCCAGCATTTT. Its protein is CAWSKQGDNQPQHF. This rearrangement joins TRBV30 to TRBJ1-5, with D tentatively TRBD1 (5 bases). This CDR3 comprises 14 residues. Germline values: CDR1 GTSNPN, CDR2 SVGIG (reference sequence). The V gene lost 2 bases and the J gene lost 3 bases, with 11 bases spanning the gap.

The chain recombines TRBV5-8 with TRBJ1-1; 8 bases are a match to TRBD1. Germline V gives CDR1 SGHTS, CDR2 YDEGEE. After removal of 3 bases from V and 2 bases from J, the junction contained 6 bases not matched to a gene. CDR3 length equals 15 residues. The CDR3, as DNA: TGTGCCAGCAGCTCCGGACAGGGATTTAACACTGAAGCTTTCTTT. Translated, it gives CASSSGQGFNTEAFF.

The table lists this clone with a count of one. This chain joins TRBV20-1 and TRBJ1-2; D uncertain. V shed 4 bases and J shed 8 bases, with 11 bases lying between them. CDR1 and CDR2 from the germline V gene are DFQATT and SNEGSKA (reference sequence). The CDR3 runs to 11 residues. The chain's CDR3 is CSAKGGKGYTF. DNA of the CDR3: TGCAGTGCTAAGGGCGGGAAGGGCTACACCTTC.

CDR3 nucleotides: TGTGCCAGTAGTGCGGCGGGGGACCTTTACGAGCAGTACTTC. It is translated as CASSAAGDLYEQYF. This sequence joins TRBV19 and TRBJ2-7; 7 bases are shared with TRBD2. In germline, CDR1 is LNHDA, CDR2 SQIVND (reference sequence). V shed 5 bases and J 4 bases; nucleotides not matched to a gene: 8. The CDR3 spans 14 residues.

The chain carries TRBV11-1 and TRBJ2-5; TRBD1 agrees at 12 bases. The CDR3 has 17 residues. The J segment lost 4 bases and the V segment lost 1 base, leaving 7 bases of the junction unmatched. Germline V CDR1 and CDR2: SGHAT, FQDESV (reference sequence). As DNA, the CDR3 is TGTGCCAGCAGCTTAGGTCCGGGACAGGGGGCTGGAGAGACCCAGTACTTC. Protein: CASSLGPGQGAGETQYF.

The CDR3 nucleotides are TGTGCCAGCAGCAACCGACAGGGTTGGGTGCGCGAGCAGTACTTC. Translated: CASSNRQGWVREQYF. The rearrangement uses TRBV7-2 and TRBJ2-7, with 7 positions matching TRBD1. The CDR3 runs to 15 residues. CDR1 and CDR2 (germline): SGHTA, FQGNSA. Trimming took 5 bases from V and 6 from J; bases not matched to a gene: 13.

This clone was observed once. The chain employs TRBV2 and TRBJ1-5; the D gene is possibly TRBD1 (6 bases). The CDR3 covers 15 residues. CDR1 and CDR2 (germline): SNHLY, FYNNEI. Deletions cut 6 bases from V and 2 bases from J, with 14 bases between. CDR3 loop: CASRKDRWGNQPQHF. In DNA form, the CDR3 reads TGTGCCAGCAGAAAAGACAGGTGGGGCAATCAGCCCCAGCATTTT.

V is TRBV7-2 and J is TRBJ1-2, with no clear D. CDR1 is SGHTA, CDR2 FQGNSA, per germline. This CDR3 region has 14 residues. Trimming removed 1 base from V and 4 bases from J, with 10 bases in between. For the CDR3, the DNA is TGTGCCAGCAGCTTAGACGGGATTACCTATGGCTACACCTTC. This translates into CASSLDGITYGYTF.

The CDR3 sequence: CASSELSETPYEQYF. The CDR3, as DNA: TGTGCCAGCAGTGAACTGAGCGAGACCCCCTACGAGCAGTACTTC. The genes are TRBV2 and TRBJ2-7; no clear D gene. Trimming pared 2 bases from V and 2 bases from J, leaving 13 bases between. The CDR3 consists of 15 residues. Germline V gene sequence: CDR1 SNHLY, CDR2 FYNNEI.

The rearrangement uses TRBV30 and TRBJ1-1, with D uncertain. Trimming shortened V by 0 bases and J by 0 bases, and 14 bases separated the two germline ends. Germline CDR1 GTSNPN, CDR2 SVGIG (reference sequence). This CDR3 spans 16 amino acids. This CDR3 reads CAWSVPSPAVNTEAFF. DNA for the CDR3: TGTGCCTGGAGTGTACCCAGCCCCGCCGTGAACACTGAAGCTTTCTTT.

V and J are TRBV19 and TRBJ2-3; no definite D call. Germline CDR1 is LNHDA and CDR2 is SQIVND (reference sequence). Trimming shortened V by 2 bases and J by 4 bases, and 10 bases separated the two germline ends. The CDR3 totals 14 residues. The CDR3 sequence is CASSIRPQADTQYF. CDR3 nucleotide sequence: TGTGCCAGTAGTATACGCCCACAAGCAGATACGCAGTATTTT.

This chain joins TRBV10-3 and TRBJ2-7, with TRBD2 matching 11 bases. V dropped 2 bases and J dropped 3; count of bases not matched to a gene: 3. Germline V gives CDR1 ENHRY, CDR2 SYGVKD. CDR3 length equals 15 residues. CDR3 sequence: CAISETGLAGYEQYF. The DNA for the CDR3 is TGTGCCATCAGTGAGACCGGACTAGCGGGCTACGAGCAGTACTTC.

The rearrangement uses TRBV6-6 and TRBJ2-4; D possibly corresponds to TRBD1 (6 bases). V lost 2 bases and J 4 bases, leaving 12 bases between the germline ends. From germline, CDR1 is MNHNY and CDR2 SVGAGI (reference sequence). The CDR3 loop spans 15 amino acids. The CDR3 region is CASSYPQGRKNIQYF. DNA for the CDR3: TGTGCCAGCAGTTACCCACAGGGACGGAAAAACATTCAGTACTTC.

The table lists this clone with a few counts. The rearrangement uses TRBV6-5 and TRBJ1-2; no definite D call. This CDR3 is 11 amino acids long. The ends were cut back, 8 bases at V and 3 bases at J, with 7 bases in the middle. CDR1 is MNHEY and CDR2 is SVGAGI in the germline V gene. This chain's CDR3 is CASHSYYGYTF. The CDR3, as DNA: TGTGCCAGCCACTCCTACTATGGCTACACCTTC.

The chain carries TRBV4-3 and TRBJ1-2; D is unresolved. The CDR3 consists of 14 residues. V was shortened by 0 bases and J by 4 bases, with 9 bases between the two germline ends. Germline CDR1 and CDR2: LGHNA and YSLEER. The CDR3 reads CASSQDRGSYGYTF. In DNA form, the CDR3 reads TGCGCCAGCAGCCAAGATCGCGGTTCCTATGGCTACACCTTC.

The chain recombines TRBV6-5 with TRBJ1-3, with a tentative D call TRBD1 (5 bases). This CDR3 is built from 15 residues. Germline V gene data show CDR1 as MNHEY and CDR2 as SVGAGI. The germline V and J ends were trimmed by 6 bases and 0 bases, with 12 bases remaining between them. As DNA, the CDR3 is TGTGCCAGCAGGCGGACAACGAGCTCTGGAAACACCATATATTTT. This sequence encodes CASRRTTSSGNTIYF.

This clone was observed a single time. Written as DNA, the CDR3 is TGTGCCAGCAGCCCCCGGACAGGAGGGCTTACTCCCGAGCAGTACTTC. As protein: CASSPRTGGLTPEQYF. The J gene is TRBJ2-7, the V gene TRBV7-8; tentatively, D is TRBD1 (7 bases). The CDR3 spans 16 residues. Deletions cut 5 bases from V and 6 bases from J, with 23 bases between. Germline CDR1 is SGHVS and CDR2 is FQNEAQ.

The chain carries TRBV5-4 and TRBJ2-3; 10 bases line up with TRBD2. The ends lost 4 bases at V and 1 base at J; junction bases unmatched: 3. Germline V lookup: CDR1 SGHNT, CDR2 YYREEE (reference sequence). The CDR3 contains 15 residues. The CDR3 protein is CASSLLAGGTDTQYF. CDR3 in DNA: TGTGCCAGCAGCCTTCTAGCGGGGGGCACAGATACGCAGTATTTT.